What follows describes a single T cell receptor (beta chain). The V and J ends lost 4 bases and 4 bases respectively, with 12 bases between them. In germline, CDR1 is SGHDT, CDR2 YYEEEE. This CDR3 contains 14 residues. Primers for the PCR totalled 60 Vbeta and 13 Jbeta. Assay: immunoSEQ multiplex PCR; the TCRdb copy retains only in-frame clones and omits some. Counted here are approximately 100,000 clones, approximately 79% occurring once; the ten biggest clones make up around 6.1%. The data stem from a study of cytomegalovirus exposure and HLA in healthy donors. The material sequenced was PBMCs. This receptor was identified in a man aged 55 to 70 in good health and CMV-seropositive. This chain joins TRBV5-6 and TRBJ1-3; D may be TRBD1 (6 bases). The CDR3 reads CASSLDRIGNTIYF. CDR3 bases: TGTGCCAGCAGCCTTGACAGGATAGGAAACACCATATATTTT. Combining the CDR3 with reference TRBV5-6 and TRBJ1-3 gives the whole variable domain DAGVTQSPTHLIKTRGQQVTLRCSPKSGHDTVSWYQQALGQGPQFIFQYYEEEERQRGNFPDRFSGHQFPNYSSELNVNALLLGDSALYLCASSLDRIGNTIYFGEGSWLTVV.